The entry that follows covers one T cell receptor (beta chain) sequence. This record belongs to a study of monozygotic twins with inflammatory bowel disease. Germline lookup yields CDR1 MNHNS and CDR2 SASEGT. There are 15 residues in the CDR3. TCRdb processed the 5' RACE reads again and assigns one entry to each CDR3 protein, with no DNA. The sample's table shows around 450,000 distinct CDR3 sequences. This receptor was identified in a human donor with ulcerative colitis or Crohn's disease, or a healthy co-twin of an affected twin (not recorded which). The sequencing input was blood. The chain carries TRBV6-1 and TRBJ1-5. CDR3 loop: CASRLTSYSNQPQHF.